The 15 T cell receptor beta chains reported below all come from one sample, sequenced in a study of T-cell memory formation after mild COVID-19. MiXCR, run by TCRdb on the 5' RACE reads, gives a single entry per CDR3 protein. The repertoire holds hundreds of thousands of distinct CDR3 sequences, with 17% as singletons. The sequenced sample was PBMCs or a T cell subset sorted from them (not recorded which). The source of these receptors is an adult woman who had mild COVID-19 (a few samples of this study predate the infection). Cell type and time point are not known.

The CDR3 DNA is TGTGCCAGCAGCCCAGCCGGGACTAGCTACGAGCAGTACTTC. Translation gives CASSPAGTSYEQYF. The J gene is TRBJ2-7, the V gene TRBV7-2, with 8 bases aligning to TRBD2. The CDR3 runs 14 residues. Trimming removed 5 bases from V and 3 bases from J; junction bases left unmatched: 6. Germline V lookup: CDR1 SGHTA, CDR2 FQGNSA.

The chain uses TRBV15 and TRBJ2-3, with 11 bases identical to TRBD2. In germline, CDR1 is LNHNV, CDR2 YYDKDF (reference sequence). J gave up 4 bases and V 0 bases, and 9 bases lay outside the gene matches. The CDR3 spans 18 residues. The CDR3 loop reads CATSRDGPLAGGPDTQYF. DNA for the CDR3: TGTGCCACCAGCAGAGATGGGCCTCTAGCGGGAGGCCCAGATACGCAGTATTTT.

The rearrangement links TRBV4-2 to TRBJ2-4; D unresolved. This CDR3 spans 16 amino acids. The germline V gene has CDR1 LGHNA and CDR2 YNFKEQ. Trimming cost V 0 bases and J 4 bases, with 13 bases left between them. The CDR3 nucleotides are TGTGCCAGCAGCCAAGATTTACAGATTGGTAAAAACATTCAGTACTTC. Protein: CASSQDLQIGKNIQYF.

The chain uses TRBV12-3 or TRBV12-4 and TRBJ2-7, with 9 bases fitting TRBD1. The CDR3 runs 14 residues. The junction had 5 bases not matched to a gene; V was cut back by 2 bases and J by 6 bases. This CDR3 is CASSLTGGAGEQYF. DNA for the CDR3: TGTGCCAGCAGTTTAACAGGGGGCGCGGGCGAGCAGTACTTC.

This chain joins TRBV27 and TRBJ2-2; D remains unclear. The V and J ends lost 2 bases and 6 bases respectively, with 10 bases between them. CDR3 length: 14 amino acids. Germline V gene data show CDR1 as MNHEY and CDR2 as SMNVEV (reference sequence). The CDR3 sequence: CASSLPGRPGELFF. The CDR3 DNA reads TGTGCCAGCAGTTTACCTGGACGGCCCGGGGAGCTGTTTTTT.

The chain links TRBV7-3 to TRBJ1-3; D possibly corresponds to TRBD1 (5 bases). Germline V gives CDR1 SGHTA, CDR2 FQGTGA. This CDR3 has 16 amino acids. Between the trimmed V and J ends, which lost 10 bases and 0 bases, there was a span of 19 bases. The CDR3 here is CATPTRRDFSGNTIYF. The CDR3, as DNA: TGTGCCACTCCCACCCGCCGGGACTTCTCTGGAAACACCATATATTTT. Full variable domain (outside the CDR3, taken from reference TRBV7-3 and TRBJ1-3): GAGVSQTPSNKVTEKGKYVELRCDPISGHTALYWYRQSLGQGPEFLIYFQGTGAADDSGLPNDRFFAVRPEGSVSTLKIQRTERGDSAVYLCATPTRRDFSGNTIYFGEGSWLTVV.

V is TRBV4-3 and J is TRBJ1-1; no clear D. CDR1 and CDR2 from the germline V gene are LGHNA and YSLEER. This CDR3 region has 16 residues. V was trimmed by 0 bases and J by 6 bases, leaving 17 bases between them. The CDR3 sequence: CASSQDRTLGSAEAFF. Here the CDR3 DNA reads TGCGCCAGCAGCCAAGACCGGACCTTGGGGAGCGCTGAAGCTTTCTTT.

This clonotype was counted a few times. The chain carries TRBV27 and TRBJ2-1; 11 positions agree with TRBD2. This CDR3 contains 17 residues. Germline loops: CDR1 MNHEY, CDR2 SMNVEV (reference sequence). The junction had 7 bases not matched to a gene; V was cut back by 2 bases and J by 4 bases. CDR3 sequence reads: CASSLGPPSGRYNEQFF. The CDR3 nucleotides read TGTGCCAGCAGTTTAGGCCCGCCTAGCGGGAGGTACAATGAGCAGTTCTTC.

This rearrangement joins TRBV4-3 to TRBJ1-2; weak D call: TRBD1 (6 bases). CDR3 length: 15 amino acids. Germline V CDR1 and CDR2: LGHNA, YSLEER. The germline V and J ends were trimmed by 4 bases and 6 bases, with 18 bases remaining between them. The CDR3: CASSPQGRGGNGYTF. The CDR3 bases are TGCGCCAGCAGCCCCCAGGGGAGGGGAGGTAATGGCTACACCTTC.

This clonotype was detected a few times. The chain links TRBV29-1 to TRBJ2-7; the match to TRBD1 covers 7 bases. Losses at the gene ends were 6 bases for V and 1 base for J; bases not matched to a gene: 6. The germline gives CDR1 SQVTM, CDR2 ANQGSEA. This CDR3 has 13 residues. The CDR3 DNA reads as TGCAGCGTATGGACAGGAAATTCCTACGAGCAGTACTTC. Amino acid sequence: CSVWTGNSYEQYF.

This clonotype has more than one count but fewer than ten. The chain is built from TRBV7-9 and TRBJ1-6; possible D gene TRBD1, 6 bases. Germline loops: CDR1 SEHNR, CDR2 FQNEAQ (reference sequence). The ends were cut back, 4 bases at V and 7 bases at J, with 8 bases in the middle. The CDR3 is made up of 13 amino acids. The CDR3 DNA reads TGTGCCAGCAGCTCAGACAGGAATTCACCCCTCCACTTT. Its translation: CASSSDRNSPLHF.

In nucleotides, the CDR3 is TGTGCCTGGACCCTAAGGGTCGGGTTAGCGGGGGTCACAGATACGCAGTATTTT. Protein sequence: CAWTLRVGLAGVTDTQYF. This chain joins TRBV30 and TRBJ2-3; TRBD2 matches at 9 bases. CDR3 length: 18 residues. Germline V gene data show CDR1 as GTSNPN and CDR2 as SVGIG (reference sequence). V shed 4 bases and J 2 bases; nucleotides not matched to a gene: 16.

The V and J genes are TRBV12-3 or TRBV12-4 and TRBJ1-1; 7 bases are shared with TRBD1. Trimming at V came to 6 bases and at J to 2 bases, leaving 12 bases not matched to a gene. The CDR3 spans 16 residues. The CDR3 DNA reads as TGTGCCAGCAGCTTCCTCTTGACAGGGACCAACACTGAAGCTTTCTTT. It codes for CASSFLLTGTNTEAFF.

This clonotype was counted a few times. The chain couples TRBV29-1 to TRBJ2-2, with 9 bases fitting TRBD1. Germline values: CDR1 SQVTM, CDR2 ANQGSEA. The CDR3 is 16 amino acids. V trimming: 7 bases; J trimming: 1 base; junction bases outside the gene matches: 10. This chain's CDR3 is CSARTGVWGNTGELFF. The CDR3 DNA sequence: TGCAGCGCACGGACAGGGGTGTGGGGGAACACCGGGGAGCTGTTTTTT.

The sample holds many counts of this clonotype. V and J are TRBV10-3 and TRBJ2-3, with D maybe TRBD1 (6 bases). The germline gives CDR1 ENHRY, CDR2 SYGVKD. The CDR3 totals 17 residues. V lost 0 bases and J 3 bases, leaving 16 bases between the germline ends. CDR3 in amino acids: CAISESAGALRTDTQYF. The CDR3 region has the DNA TGTGCCATCAGTGAGTCGGCAGGGGCCCTGAGAACAGATACGCAGTATTTT.